One sample yielded the 9 T cell receptor beta chains listed below, sequenced in a study of T-cell memory formation after mild COVID-19. Each CDR3 protein gets one entry after TCRdb re-called the 5' RACE reads with MiXCR. Of about 470,000 distinct CDR3 sequences listed, 20% to 30% are singletons. Sequencing input: PBMCs or a T cell subset sorted from them (not recorded which). Receptors originate from an adult woman who had mild COVID-19 (a few samples of this study predate the infection). Cell type and time point are not known.

The J gene is TRBJ2-1, the V gene TRBV11-2, with D perhaps TRBD1 (6 bases). CDR3 length: 16 amino acids. The V end was cut by 7 bases, the J end by 3 bases, with 19 bases between. Germline V gene sequence: CDR1 SGHAT, CDR2 FQNNGV. CDR3 protein: CASTRGGDVNYNEQFF. DNA of the CDR3: TGTGCCAGCACCAGGGGTGGGGACGTGAACTACAATGAGCAGTTCTTC.

The chain uses TRBV7-9 and TRBJ1-1; D gene uncertain. Germline CDR1 is SEHNR and CDR2 is FQNEAQ (reference sequence). V was clipped by 3 bases and J by 8 bases, with 10 bases between them. The CDR3 is made up of 12 amino acids. The CDR3 loop is CASSFSGPEAFF. CDR3 nucleotides: TGTGCCAGCAGCTTTTCCGGACCCGAAGCTTTCTTT.

This chain links TRBV10-3 with TRBJ2-7; D remains unclear. Deletions cut 3 bases from V and 6 bases from J, with 6 bases between. CDR3 length: 11 residues. From germline, CDR1 is ENHRY and CDR2 SYGVKD. The CDR3 nucleotides are TGTGCCATCAGTGACCCAACCGAGCAGTACTTC. Translation: CAISDPTEQYF.

The count of this clonotype is one. This chain uses TRBV20-1 with TRBJ1-2, with TRBD1 identical over 10 bases. Trimming at V came to 0 bases and at J to 8 bases, leaving 12 bases not matched to a gene. From germline, CDR1 is DFQATT and CDR2 SNEGSKA (reference sequence). The CDR3 covers 16 residues. CDR3 coding DNA: TGCAGTGCTAGAGATGAATGGGACAGGGGATTTGACGGCTACACCTTC. This translates into CSARDEWDRGFDGYTF.

V usage is TRBV7-2 and J usage is TRBJ2-2, with TRBD1 as a possible D gene (6 bases). Germline lookup yields CDR1 SGHTA and CDR2 FQGNSA. The V and J ends lost 4 bases and 3 bases respectively, with 18 bases between them. This CDR3 contains 17 residues. CDR3 in amino acids: CASSSPPDKGDTGELFF. CDR3 nucleotides: TGTGCCAGCAGCTCCCCCCCCGATAAGGGGGACACCGGGGAGCTGTTTTTT.

This clonotype was counted a few times. The chain recombines TRBV3-1 with TRBJ1-2, with a tentative D call TRBD1 (6 bases). The CDR3 runs to 13 residues. Looked up from germline, CDR1 is LGHDT and CDR2 is YNNKEL (reference sequence). V was trimmed by 8 bases and J by 4 bases, leaving 14 bases between them. CDR3 sequence (DNA): TGTGCCAGCGGCGGCATCAGGGGCTATGGCTACACCTTC. Translation: CASGGIRGYGYTF.

This clonotype was counted only a few times. This rearrangement joins TRBV3-1 to TRBJ2-3, with D perhaps matching TRBD1 (7 bases). Germline V gene data show CDR1 as LGHDT and CDR2 as YNNKEL (reference sequence). The ends were cut back, 5 bases at V and 0 bases at J, with 18 bases in the middle. This CDR3 is 17 amino acids long. The CDR3 nucleotides are TGTGCCAGCAGCTCATCAGGGGGGCCTAGTAGCACAGATACGCAGTATTTT. This sequence encodes CASSSSGGPSSTDTQYF.

V is TRBV24-1 and J is TRBJ2-2; perhaps TRBD2 as D (5 bases). Looked up from germline, CDR1 is KGHDR and CDR2 is SFDVKD. This CDR3 region has 14 residues. Trimming removed 7 bases at V and 4 bases at J, with 12 bases between. The CDR3 region has the DNA TGTGCCACCAGGAAGGGAGTAGGCACCGGGGAGCTGTTTTTT. Amino acids: CATRKGVGTGELFF.

This clonotype was detected a few times. The chain couples TRBV3-1 to TRBJ2-7; the match to TRBD1 covers 7 bases. Germline CDR1 and CDR2: LGHDT and YNNKEL (reference sequence). V lost 4 bases and J lost 2; bases outside the gene matches: 8. There are 15 residues in the CDR3. CDR3 in amino acids: CASSPRTGVPYEQYF. DNA of the CDR3: TGTGCCAGCAGCCCCCGGACAGGCGTCCCCTACGAGCAGTACTTC.